This record covers a single T cell receptor (beta chain). The data originate from a study of siplizumab effects on memory and regulatory T cells. The protocol was immunoSEQ multiplex PCR, while the TCRdb copy is restricted to in-frame clones and leaves out a portion. The sample holds about 40,000 clones, about 90% seen once. CDR1 and CDR2 from the germline V gene are LNHDA and SQIVND (reference sequence). The CDR3 is 12 amino acids. The germline V and J ends were trimmed by 5 bases and 9 bases, with 13 bases remaining between them. The sequencing input was naive CD4+ T cells sorted from blood. V gene TRBV19 combines with J gene TRBJ2-5; D gene ambiguous. The clonotype was recovered from a human donor in good health. This CDR3 reads CASSLTGVAQYF. DNA for the CDR3: TGTGCCAGTAGTCTCACCGGAGTGGCCCAGTACTTC.